This T cell receptor beta chain was sequenced for a study of cytotoxic CD8 clonotypes in ibrutinib-treated CLL. Repertoires were generated with immunoSEQ multiplex PCR, while TCRdb's copy carries only in-frame clones and drops some. The repertoire consists of tens of thousands of clones, with around 68% occurring once and the leading ten covering approximately 27%. This CDR3 is built from 14 residues. The germline V gene has CDR1 SGHRS and CDR2 YFSETQ. Deletions cut 4 bases from V and 0 bases from J, with 11 bases between. Only one count was recorded for this clone. Sequenced here: PBMCs, sampled before ibrutinib treatment. This TCR came from a human donor with chronic lymphocytic leukemia. J is TRBJ2-7 and V is TRBV5-1, with no clear D. CDR3: CASSLRALSYEQYF. CDR3 in DNA: TGCGCCAGCAGCCTCCGGGCCCTCTCCTACGAGCAGTACTTC.